This T cell receptor (beta chain) was found in a study of CD8 T cells in ankylosing spondylitis (dated by TCRdb to about 2017). In the study overall: The study profiled T cell receptor beta repertoires in healthy donors and ankylosing spondylitis patients to find disease-linked TCR variants. In total, the full study cohort was made up of approximately 99 healthy donors and about two dozen ankylosing spondylitis patients. Peripheral blood was sampled, and synovial fluid was additionally collected from ankylosing spondylitis patients.

Details on this clonotype: Its antigen is still unknown. No per-base quality is available; no much larger clone lies one base away.

Ends trimmed: V by 2 bases, J by 0 bases; bases unmatched to a gene: 15. The CDR3 runs 21 amino acids, cysteine and phenylalanine included. Of all the DNA, just the CDR3 is kept, 63 bases in frame from base 1. In the germline V gene, CDR1 corresponds to MNHEY and CDR2 to SVGEGT. TCRdb records Illumina MiSeq as the sequencer. Quantitative 5'-RACE with molecular barcodes was the method used to prepare the TCR beta libraries. In the source study's methods: A new computational method, built on a probabilistic model of VDJ rearrangement, was used to identify disease-linked TCR variants. TCRdb trimmed public reads at Q25 via fastp, called clones via MiXCR and kept in-frame beta chains. For every CDR3 protein sequence, its rows merge into one entry that carries the most common genes and DNA. The V and J calls follow TCRdb's processing rather than the paper's. The sample table shows some 26,000 distinct CDR3 sequences, and less than 20% are seen once. The leading ten clones occupy around 28% of the sample.

The research as a whole found: Some of the motif variants had been reported before in the synovial fluid and blood of reactive arthritis patients, a finding that suggests common disease-initiation mechanisms. The disease-linked clones were reported as significantly enriched in matched synovial fluid samples from ankylosing spondylitis patients. Blood from ankylosing spondylitis patients appeared to be characterized by a TCR beta motif composed of eight highly homologous amino acid variants. The disease-linked clones had a CD8+ phenotype and were found at relatively low frequencies in peripheral blood.

The V gene is TRBV6-2 or TRBV6-3 and the J gene is TRBJ2-2; 10 bases in between match TRBD2. What was sequenced was blood. This TCR was recovered from a male donor with ankylosing spondylitis or in good health (not recorded which). The nucleotides are TGTGCCAGCAGTTACAACCCAGCCCAATCTAGCGGGAGTTCGAACACCGGGGAGCTGTTTTTT. The encoded protein is CASSYNPAQSSGSSNTGELFF.